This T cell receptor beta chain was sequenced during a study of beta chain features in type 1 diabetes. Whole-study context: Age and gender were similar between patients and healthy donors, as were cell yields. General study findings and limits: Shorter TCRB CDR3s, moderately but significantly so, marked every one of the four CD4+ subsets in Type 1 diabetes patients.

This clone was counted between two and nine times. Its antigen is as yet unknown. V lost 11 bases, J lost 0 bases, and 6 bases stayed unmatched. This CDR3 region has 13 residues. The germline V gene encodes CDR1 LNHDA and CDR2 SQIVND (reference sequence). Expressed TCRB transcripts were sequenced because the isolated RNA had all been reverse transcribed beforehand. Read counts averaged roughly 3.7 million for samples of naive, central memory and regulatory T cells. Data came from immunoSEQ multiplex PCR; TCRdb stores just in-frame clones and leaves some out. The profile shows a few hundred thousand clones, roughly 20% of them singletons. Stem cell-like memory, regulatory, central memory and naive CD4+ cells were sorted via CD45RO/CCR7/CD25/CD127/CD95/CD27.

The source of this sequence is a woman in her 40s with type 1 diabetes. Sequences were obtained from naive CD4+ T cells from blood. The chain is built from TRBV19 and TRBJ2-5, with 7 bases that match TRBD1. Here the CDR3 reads CAVSGQHQETQYF. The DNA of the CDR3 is TGTGCCGTCTCGGGACAGCACCAAGAGACCCAGTACTTC.